Shown below are 14 T cell receptor beta chains from a single sample sequenced in a study of OX40 agonist ivuxolimab in advanced cancers. Assay: immunoSEQ multiplex PCR; the TCRdb copy retains only in-frame clones and omits some. The table has roughly 100,000 clones, approximately 94% seen once. Specimen: CD4+ or CD8+ T cells sorted from blood, collected in a trial of the OX40 agonist ivuxolimab. These receptors originate from an adult with an advanced solid tumor such as melanoma, head and neck, liver or kidney cancer.

This sequence joins TRBV15 and TRBJ1-1; unclear D gene. Germline V lookup: CDR1 LNHNV, CDR2 YYDKDF (reference sequence). This CDR3 spans 15 amino acids. With 1 base removed from V and 3 bases from J, the gap between germline ends came to 12 bases. In DNA form, the CDR3 reads TGTGCCACCAGCAGAGCCCGGGGAACGGACACTGAAGCTTTCTTT. As protein: CATSRARGTDTEAFF.

A single count supports this clone. CDR3 amino acids: CATSSVGRVGETQYF. The CDR3 DNA is TGTGCCACCAGCAGCGTGGGGCGTGTGGGGGAGACCCAGTACTTC. The chain links TRBV15 to TRBJ2-5; possible D gene TRBD1, 5 bases. Germline V gene data show CDR1 as LNHNV and CDR2 as YYDKDF (reference sequence). V lost 3 bases to trimming and J lost 5 bases, with 16 bases between them. The CDR3 is made up of 15 amino acids.

This chain uses TRBV6-6 with TRBJ1-6, with D unresolved. Germline V gene sequence: CDR1 MNHNY, CDR2 SVGAGI (reference sequence). Trimming cost V 0 bases and J 3 bases, with 0 bases left between them. The CDR3 loop spans 13 amino acids. In DNA form, the CDR3 reads TGTGCCAGCAGTTACTCCTATAATTCACCCCTCCACTTT. It encodes CASSYSYNSPLHF.

The chain joins TRBV5-1 to TRBJ2-1, with D unclear. The CDR3 sequence is 14 residues long. Trimming stripped 0 bases from V and 4 bases from J, with 8 bases between. The germline CDR1 and CDR2 sequences are SGHRS and YFSETQ. The CDR3 DNA is TGCGCCAGCAGCTTGGAGTCGGATTACAATGAGCAGTTCTTC. Translated: CASSLESDYNEQFF.

The chain uses TRBV11-1 and TRBJ2-7, with D maybe TRBD1 (6 bases). CDR1 is SGHAT, CDR2 FQDESV, per germline (reference sequence). The V and J ends lost 2 bases and 1 base respectively, with 9 bases between them. The length of the CDR3 is 14 residues. The CDR3 loop is CASSLRTASYEQYF. CDR3 nucleotides: TGTGCCAGCAGCTTAAGGACAGCTTCCTACGAGCAGTACTTC.

CDR3 bases: TGTGCCAGCAGTAGGGACAGGGGAAATCAGCCCCAGCATTTT. Amino acids: CASSRDRGNQPQHF. V and J are TRBV6-5 and TRBJ1-5; 10 bases map to TRBD1. V was pared by 5 bases and J by 4 bases, with 2 bases of the junction left unmatched. This CDR3 has 14 residues. Per the germline V gene, CDR1 is MNHEY and CDR2 is SVGAGI.

The chain has TRBV18 and TRBJ1-4; TRBD1 matches at 7 bases. The CDR3 length is 15 residues. V shed 6 bases and J 2 bases; nucleotides not matched to a gene: 6. Germline CDR1 is KGHSH and CDR2 is LQKENI. The CDR3 DNA is TGTGCCAGCTCTCGACTAGGGGGCACTAATGAAAAACTGTTTTTT. Protein product: CASSRLGGTNEKLFF.

Only one count was recorded for this clone. The V and J genes are TRBV7-9 and TRBJ1-4, with 7 bases fitting TRBD1. Germline CDR1 SEHNR, CDR2 FQNEAQ (reference sequence). This CDR3 has 15 amino acids. Losses at the gene ends were 6 bases for V and 8 bases for J; bases not matched to a gene: 12. The CDR3 DNA sequence: TGTGCCAGCAGTTATTTGGACAGGATCGACGAAAAACTGTTTTTT. Protein product: CASSYLDRIDEKLFF.

The chain has TRBV30 and TRBJ1-1; weak D call: TRBD1 (5 bases). Germline V lookup: CDR1 GTSNPN, CDR2 SVGIG (reference sequence). Trimming pared 5 bases from V and 7 bases from J, leaving 11 bases between. The CDR3 consists of 11 residues. The CDR3 sequence is CAWSGFREAFF. The CDR3 bases are TGTGCCTGGTCAGGGTTCCGTGAAGCTTTCTTT. The entire variable domain, with the rest obtained from reference TRBV30 and TRBJ1-1, is as follows: SQTIHQWPATLVQPVGSPLSLECTVEGTSNPNLYWYRQAAGRGLQLLFYSVGIGQISSEVPQNLSASRPQDRQFILSSKKLLLSDSGFYLCAWSGFREAFFGQGTRLTVV.

The chain recombines TRBV9 with TRBJ2-2, with D possibly TRBD2 on 7 matching bases. The CDR3 is 15 amino acids. V was pared by 4 bases and J by 4 bases, with 14 bases between. CDR1 and CDR2 from the germline V gene are SGDLS and YYNGEE. CDR3 loop: CASSPGGGATGELFF. The DNA of the CDR3 is TGTGCCAGCAGCCCGGGGGGCGGGGCCACCGGGGAGCTGTTTTTT. Based on the CDR3 plus reference TRBV9 and TRBJ2-2, the full variable domain is DSGVTQTPKHLITATGQRVTLRCSPRSGDLSVYWYQQSLDQGLQFLIQYYNGEERAKGNILERFSAQQFPDLHSELNLSSLELGDSALYFCASSPGGGATGELFFGEGSRLTVL.

This clone was counted once. In nucleotides, the CDR3 is TGCGCCAGCAGCCAAGATATCGGTGGACACTACGAGCAGTACTTC. It codes for CASSQDIGGHYEQYF. The genes are TRBV4-3 and TRBJ2-7; D is possibly TRBD1 (5 bases). Germline V gene data show CDR1 as LGHNA and CDR2 as YSLEER. V dropped 0 bases and J dropped 3 bases, with 12 bases sitting between them. This CDR3 is built from 15 residues.

This chain connects TRBV4-3 to TRBJ1-4, with D perhaps TRBD1 (5 bases). V was shortened by 0 bases and J by 7 bases, with 27 bases between the two germline ends. Germline CDR1 LGHNA, CDR2 YSLEER. CDR3 length equals 20 residues. CDR3 loop: CASSQDTRWGLGDDGEKLFF. The CDR3 DNA follows: TGCGCCAGCAGCCAAGATACCCGGTGGGGGTTGGGGGACGACGGTGAAAAACTGTTTTTT.

The gene calls are TRBV5-4 and TRBJ1-4; D perhaps matches TRBD1 (6 bases). Germline CDR1 SGHNT, CDR2 YYREEE (reference sequence). The CDR3 consists of 14 residues. Trimming removed 4 bases at V and 1 base at J, with 8 bases between. CDR3 sequence reads: CASSRGGTNEKLFF. CDR3 nucleotides: TGTGCCAGCAGCCGAGGGGGAACTAATGAAAAACTGTTTTTT.

The V and J genes are TRBV4-1 and TRBJ2-7; 9 bases fit TRBD2. The V segment lost 5 bases and the J segment 5 bases; nucleotides outside the gene matches: 10. The CDR3 has 15 residues. CDR1 is MGHRA, CDR2 YSYEKL, per germline. The chain's CDR3 is CASSSRAGGSDEQYF. In DNA form, the CDR3 reads TGCGCCAGCAGCTCCCGAGCGGGAGGCTCTGACGAGCAGTACTTC.